This is a list of T cell receptor beta chains from one sample in a study of blood T cell repertoires in COVID-19. Profiling relied on immunoSEQ multiplex PCR, and the TCRdb table lists in-frame clones only, not all of them. This table holds 200,000 to 300,000 clones, about 87% found once. Material for sequencing was PBMCs or T cells enriched from blood (not recorded which). The receptors derive from a woman aged 35 to 49 with acute COVID-19. Both conserved end residues are part of each CDR3. A D gene is named only where the DNA matches it firmly. Size is omitted from some rows. Given values are once, few, many or a class for expanded clones.

-	15	TRBJ2-3	TRBD1	TRBV5-6	TGTGCCAGCAGCTCCGCCGGGACAGGGCGCGATACGCAGTATTTT	CASSSAGTGRDTQYF
-	15	TRBJ2-5	TRBD2	TRBV7-9	TGTGCCAGCAGCCCCCTAGCGGGGGGCCAAGAGACCCAGTACTTC	CASSPLAGGQETQYF
many	15	TRBJ2-1	TRBD2	TRBV19	TGTGCCAGTAGTATGAGCGGGAGCTCCTACAATGAGCAGTTCTTC	CASSMSGSSYNEQFF
-	15	TRBJ1-4	-	TRBV27	TGTGCCAGCAGTTTAACGGTTTCAACTAATGAAAAACTGTTTTTT	CASSLTVSTNEKLFF
-	14	TRBJ1-2	-	TRBV19	TGTGCCAGTAGTATCGACCTACAGGGCTATGGCTACACCTTC	CASSIDLQGYGYTF
-	15	TRBJ2-5	TRBD1	TRBV11-2	TGTGCCAGCAGCTTAGGGACAGGGCTTTATGAGACCCAGTACTTC	CASSLGTGLYETQYF
-	15	TRBJ1-6	-	TRBV6-6	TGTGCCAGCAGCAACGGACCCTCGCAGGGTTCACCCCTCCACTTT	CASSNGPSQGSPLHF
-	17	TRBJ1-5	-	TRBV27	TGTGCCAGCAGTTACGGGGTCCCCGACGCGGGCGGGCAGCCCCAGCATTTT	CASSYGVPDAGGQPQHF
-	16	TRBJ1-4	-	TRBV5-1	TGCGCCAGCAGCCGCAACGACAGGAATGTGGGTGAAAAACTGTTTTTT	CASSRNDRNVGEKLFF
-	15	TRBJ1-5	-	TRBV7-8	TGTGCCAGCAGCTTAGGAGCGAGCGCGGGCCAGCCCCAGCATTTT	CASSLGASAGQPQHF
-	15	TRBJ2-3	-	TRBV7-9	TGTGCCAGCAGCTTACGGGCTAGCGTCACAGATACGCAGTATTTT	CASSLRASVTDTQYF
-	15	TRBJ2-1	TRBD1	TRBV9	TGTGCCAGCAGCCCTCGGACAGGGTCCTACAATGAGCAGTTCTTC	CASSPRTGSYNEQFF
-	13	TRBJ2-1	TRBD2	TRBV2	TGTGCCAGCAGGGCGGGGGGGAACAATGAGCAGTTCTTC	CASRAGGNNEQFF
-	14	TRBJ2-7	TRBD1	TRBV7-2	TGTGCCAGCAGCGGACAGGGGGGTACCTACGAGCAGTACTTC	CASSGQGGTYEQYF
once	14	TRBJ2-5	TRBD1	TRBV14	TGTGCCAGCAGCCAGATACAGGGGAAAGAGACCCAGTACTTC	CASSQIQGKETQYF
-	15	TRBJ2-1	TRBD1	TRBV2	TGTGCCAGCAGTTACTACCCGGGACAGATAGCCGAGCAGTTCTTC	CASSYYPGQIAEQFF